Listed here are 5 T cell receptor beta chains from one sample, sequenced in a study of early T cells in non-severe SARS-CoV-2 infection. TCRdb fed the 5' RACE reads into MiXCR, producing one record per CDR3 protein. Counted here are about 57,000 distinct CDR3 sequences, 13% occurring once; the ten biggest clones make up around 5.1%. The sequenced sample consisted of whole blood. The receptors here all came from an adult who was a healthcare worker with PCR-confirmed SARS-CoV-2 infection or an uninfected control (not recorded which).

This clonotype occurred a few times. The gene calls are TRBV28 and TRBJ2-7; a possible D gene is TRBD2 (6 bases). CDR3 size: 13 residues. The germline gives CDR1 MDHEN, CDR2 SYDVKM. The V and J ends lost 5 bases and 3 bases respectively, with 11 bases between them. The DNA of the CDR3 is TGTGCCAGCAGTCTCGGGACTTTCTACGAGCAGTACTTC. Residues: CASSLGTFYEQYF.

In this sample, this clonotype turned up many times. V gene TRBV6-6 combines with J gene TRBJ2-3; 14 nucleotides align to TRBD2. CDR1 and CDR2 (germline): MNHNY, SVGAGI (reference sequence). The CDR3 runs to 17 residues. J gave up 6 bases and V 6 bases, and 11 bases lay outside the gene matches. Here the CDR3 DNA reads TGTGCCAGCAGCCCTCGACTAGCGGGGGGGCCGTGGGATACGCAGTATTTT. The encoded protein is CASSPRLAGGPWDTQYF.

This clonotype counts as large. This chain joins TRBV2 and TRBJ2-1; 8 bases are a match to TRBD2. Germline loops: CDR1 SNHLY, CDR2 FYNNEI. This CDR3 is 12 amino acids long. This CDR3 is CAAGGLFDEQFF. CDR3 DNA sequence: TGTGCTGCGGGGGGACTATTTGATGAGCAGTTCTTC.

This clonotype showed up many times. The chain carries TRBV29-1 and TRBJ2-5; D call uncertain. CDR1 is SQVTM and CDR2 is ANQGSEA in the germline V gene. The V end lost 6 bases, the J end lost 5 bases, and 7 bases lay between the germline ends. This CDR3 has 10 amino acids. CDR3 sequence (DNA): TGCAGCGTGTCTGACGAGACCCAGTACTTC. Amino acid sequence: CSVSDETQYF.

This clonotype was picked up a small number of times. V usage is TRBV29-1 and J usage is TRBJ2-7; TRBD1 or TRBD2 may be the D gene (5 bases each). CDR3 length equals 15 residues. The germline gives CDR1 SQVTM, CDR2 ANQGSEA. Trimming cost V 3 bases and J 4 bases, with 19 bases left between them. The CDR3 is CSVEYTSRELYEQYF. The CDR3, as DNA: TGCAGCGTTGAGTATACTTCCAGGGAGTTGTACGAGCAGTACTTC.